Below, one T cell receptor (beta chain) is given with its context. Its antigen remains unidentified. These data originate in a study of cytomegalovirus exposure and HLA in healthy donors. For the study at large: Of the donors genotyped, several hundred in all, 65% to 90% fell in the Caucasian-associated ancestry cluster.

Study-wide results and limits: Rare TCR sequences predominated, though certain public TCRs were found in many donors.

Germline V lookup: CDR1 LNHNV, CDR2 YYDKDF (reference sequence). V lost 0 bases to trimming and J lost 4 bases, with 9 bases between them. The CDR3 totals 14 residues. PCR amplification relied on 60 Vbeta primers (plus 13 Jbeta primers). Profiling relied on immunoSEQ multiplex PCR, and the TCRdb table lists in-frame clones only, not all of them. This repertoire shows 75,000 to 85,000 clones, around three quarters found once; its top ten account for 1.1%. The chain combines TRBV15 with TRBJ1-2; D is ambiguous. The clonotype comes from a male donor in good health and CMV-seronegative. Sequences were obtained from PBMCs. The CDR3 DNA sequence: TGTGCCACCAGCAGAGATCTGGCGGTCTATGGCTACACCTTC. Protein: CATSRDLAVYGYTF.